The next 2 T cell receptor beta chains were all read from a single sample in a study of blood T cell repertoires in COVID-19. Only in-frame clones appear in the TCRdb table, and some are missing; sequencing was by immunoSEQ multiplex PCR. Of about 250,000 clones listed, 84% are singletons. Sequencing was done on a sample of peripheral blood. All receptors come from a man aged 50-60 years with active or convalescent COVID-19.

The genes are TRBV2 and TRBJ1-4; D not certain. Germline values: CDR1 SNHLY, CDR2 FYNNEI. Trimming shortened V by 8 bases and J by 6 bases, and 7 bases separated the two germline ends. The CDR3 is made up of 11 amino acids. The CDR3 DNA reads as TGTGCCAGCTTCAGATATGAAAAACTGTTTTTT. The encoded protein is CASFRYEKLFF.

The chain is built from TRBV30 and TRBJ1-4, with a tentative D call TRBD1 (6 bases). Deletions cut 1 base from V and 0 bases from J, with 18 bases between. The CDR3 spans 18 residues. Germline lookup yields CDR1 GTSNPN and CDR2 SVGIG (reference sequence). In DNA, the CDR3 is TGTGCCTGGAGTGAGATCTTCCGGGACATAGCAACTAATGAAAAACTGTTTTTT. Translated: CAWSEIFRDIATNEKLFF.